This passage covers 19 T cell receptor beta chains from one sample sequenced in a study of T-cell reconstitution after alpha-beta-depleted transplantation in children. Preparation of the TCRbeta library used unique molecular identifiers. MiXCR was run by TCRdb on the PCR reads, yielding one entry per CDR3 protein. The sample holds over 200,000 distinct CDR3 sequences, about a tenth seen once. The sequenced sample was PBMCs from the stem cell graft donor, obtained from the stem cell graft. Receptors were obtained from a human donor who donated a stem cell graft to a child with acute lymphoblastic leukemia.

The chain uses TRBV9 and TRBJ1-4; D is uncertain. Germline CDR1 SGDLS, CDR2 YYNGEE. This CDR3 comprises 19 residues. V was shortened by 1 base and J by 0 bases, with 19 bases between the two germline ends. The CDR3 bases are TGTGCCAGCAGCGTATCTGTTGGACCGGCCGAGTCAACTAATGAAAAACTGTTTTTT. It yields the protein CASSVSVGPAESTNEKLFF.

This clonotype was observed a few times. V usage is TRBV5-1 and J usage is TRBJ1-3, with 7 bases matching TRBD1. The CDR3 consists of 15 residues. CDR1 and CDR2 (germline): SGHRS, YFSETQ. Trimming cost V 5 bases and J 1 base; bases outside gene matches: 6. The CDR3 loop reads CASRYATGSGNTIYF. CDR3 bases: TGCGCCAGCAGATACGCGACAGGGTCTGGAAACACCATATATTTT.

The table lists this clonotype with a few counts. V gene TRBV5-6 combines with J gene TRBJ1-1; unclear D gene. Trimming removed 2 bases at V and 1 base at J, with 15 bases between. This CDR3 is built from 16 residues. CDR1 SGHDT and CDR2 YYEEEE come from the germline V gene. CDR3 sequence reads: CASSLSLAFGNTEAFF. The CDR3 DNA is TGTGCCAGCAGCTTATCTCTCGCTTTCGGGAACACTGAAGCTTTCTTT.

Many counts were recorded for this clonotype. The rearrangement uses TRBV29-1 and TRBJ1-2; 8 bases fit TRBD1. Germline assignment: CDR1 SQVTM and CDR2 ANQGSEA. The CDR3 extends over 11 amino acids. V shed 6 bases and J 10 bases; nucleotides not matched to a gene: 7. The CDR3 nucleotides read TGCAGCGTAACAACGACAGGGGACTACACCTTC. It codes for CSVTTTGDYTF.

At least ten counts were recorded for this clonotype. CDR3 in amino acids: CASSLYGAPRAFF. The CDR3 DNA reads TGTGCCAGCAGCTTATACGGGGCACCCAGAGCTTTCTTT. The chain joins TRBV5-4 to TRBJ1-1, with D tentatively TRBD1 (5 bases). V lost 2 bases to trimming and J lost 10 bases, with 15 bases between them. The V gene's germline CDR1 is SGHNT and CDR2 YYREEE (reference sequence). CDR3 size: 13 residues.

This clonotype appeared a few times. The rearrangement joins TRBV10-2 to TRBJ2-7, with TRBD1 matching 11 bases. V gave up 8 bases and J gave up 6 bases; unmatched junction bases: 3. The CDR3 has 12 amino acids. Germline V gives CDR1 WSHSY, CDR2 SAAADI. This CDR3 reads CASWTGGGEQYF. For the CDR3, the DNA is TGCGCCAGCTGGACAGGGGGCGGCGAGCAGTACTTC.

Many counts were recorded for this clonotype. The V gene is TRBV7-9, the J gene TRBJ1-2; the D is unclear. This CDR3 region has 12 residues. Germline V gene data show CDR1 as SEHNR and CDR2 as FQNEAQ (reference sequence). V was cut by 5 bases and J by 12 bases, with 16 bases left in between. This CDR3 reads CASSVGSLYDTF. CDR3 DNA sequence: TGTGCCAGCAGCGTAGGCTCCCTATATGACACCTTC.

Notes on this clonotype: The junction does not match germline at one end; this may be a read error. This chain links TRBV20-1 with TRBJ2-7; the D gene is possibly TRBD1 (6 bases). CDR3 length: 17 residues. Germline V gives CDR1 DFQATT, CDR2 SNEGSKA (reference sequence). The CDR3 loop reads CCASGGPGHKDNYEQYF. The CDR3 DNA reads as TGCTGTGCTAGTGGGGGCCCGGGGCACAAGGACAACTACGAGCAGTACTTC.

The CDR3 loop reads CASSSRTSGFTDTQYF. The DNA of the CDR3 is TGTGCCAGCAGCTCGCGGACTAGCGGATTCACAGATACGCAGTATTTT. The chain is built from TRBV3-1 and TRBJ2-3, with 10 bases matching TRBD2. This CDR3 region has 16 residues. V was clipped by 5 bases and J by 2 bases; unmatched bases: 7. Germline loops: CDR1 LGHDT, CDR2 YNNKEL (reference sequence).

This clonotype has only a few counts. The rearrangement uses TRBV20-1 and TRBJ2-5; 7 positions match TRBD1. Trimming at V came to 4 bases and at J to 4 bases, leaving 9 bases not matched to a gene. This CDR3 is 14 amino acids long. Germline V gives CDR1 DFQATT, CDR2 SNEGSKA (reference sequence). CDR3 DNA: TGCAGTGCTAACCCCACAGGGGTGGGAGAGACCCAGTACTTC. It yields the protein CSANPTGVGETQYF.

This clonotype was seen a few times. The J gene is TRBJ1-4, the V gene TRBV5-4; TRBD1 matches at 7 bases. The junction had 4 bases not matched to a gene; V was cut back by 3 bases and J by 5 bases. The CDR3 extends over 14 amino acids. Germline loops: CDR1 SGHNT, CDR2 YYREEE (reference sequence). CDR3 in DNA: TGTGCCAGCAGCTCTGGGACAGACAATGAAAAACTGTTTTTT. It encodes CASSSGTDNEKLFF.

This clonotype was recorded many times. The chain has TRBV4-3 and TRBJ2-3, with D perhaps given as TRBD1 or TRBD2 (5 bases each). The CDR3 extends over 15 amino acids. V gave up 0 bases and J gave up 4 bases, with 11 bases separating them. CDR1 is LGHNA, CDR2 YSLEER, per germline. CDR3 coding DNA: TGCGCCAGCAGCCAAGATCTGGGGACGCCAGATACGCAGTATTTT. Protein: CASSQDLGTPDTQYF.

The rearrangement links TRBV18 to TRBJ1-1, with 9 positions matching TRBD1. V lost 2 bases, J lost 1 base, and 2 bases stayed unmatched. The germline CDR1 and CDR2 sequences are KGHSH and LQKENI. There are 15 residues in the CDR3. CDR3 loop: CASSPGTGPNTEAFF. CDR3 sequence (DNA): TGTGCCAGCTCACCAGGGACAGGGCCGAACACTGAAGCTTTCTTT.

This clonotype has ten or more counts. The chain recombines TRBV7-9 with TRBJ1-1; D not certain. Germline assignment: CDR1 SEHNR and CDR2 FQNEAQ (reference sequence). The CDR3 covers 15 residues. V was cut by 6 bases and J by 0 bases, with 14 bases left in between. CDR3 region: CASRPKERLNTEAFF. Here the CDR3 DNA reads TGTGCCAGCAGACCAAAGGAGCGGCTGAACACTGAAGCTTTCTTT.

The chain is built from TRBV27 and TRBJ2-3; 10 bases are shared with TRBD2. V shed 2 bases and J 10 bases; nucleotides not matched to a gene: 15. This CDR3 is 17 amino acids long. Germline CDR1 reads MNHEY; CDR2 reads SMNVEV (reference sequence). The CDR3 spells CASSLRVAGGLRQAQYF. In DNA form, the CDR3 reads TGTGCCAGCAGTTTACGCGTAGCGGGGGGCCTTAGGCAAGCGCAGTATTTT.

This clonotype was counted a few times. The chain recombines TRBV5-1 with TRBJ1-1, with a weak D call TRBD1 (5 bases). Germline V CDR1 and CDR2: SGHRS, YFSETQ. The CDR3 consists of 14 residues. Trimming left V 4 bases short and J 5 bases short, with 15 bases between. The CDR3 bases are TGCGCCAGCAGCCCCGAGTCAGGGCGGACTGAAGCTTTCTTT. Encoded protein: CASSPESGRTEAFF.

Ten or more counts support this clonotype. The rearrangement uses TRBV9 and TRBJ1-4, with D uncertain. Germline loops: CDR1 SGDLS, CDR2 YYNGEE. The CDR3 loop spans 14 amino acids. Between the trimmed V and J ends, which lost 0 bases and 13 bases, there was a span of 16 bases. In DNA, the CDR3 is TGTGCCAGCAGCGTAGGACCCGACGGGAAGATACTGTTTTTT. Translation gives CASSVGPDGKILFF.

This clonotype was seen many times. The chain uses TRBV7-2 and TRBJ2-7; D call uncertain. V was trimmed by 5 bases and J by 4 bases, leaving 9 bases between them. From germline, CDR1 is SGHTA and CDR2 FQGNSA. The CDR3 is 12 amino acids. In nucleotides, the CDR3 is TGTGCCAGCAGCCCATTTGAGTACGAGCAGTACTTC. Translating gives CASSPFEYEQYF.

A few counts support this clonotype. The J gene is TRBJ2-1, the V gene TRBV5-1; D assignment may be TRBD1 or TRBD2 (5 bases each). V gave up 7 bases and J gave up 1 base, with 9 bases separating them. The CDR3 extends over 13 amino acids. Germline assignment: CDR1 SGHRS and CDR2 YFSETQ. The CDR3 here is CASGTGSYNEQFF. The CDR3 region has the DNA TGCGCCAGCGGGACGGGGTCCTACAATGAGCAGTTCTTC. Variable domain in full (rest from reference TRBV5-1 and TRBJ2-1): KAGVTQTPRYLIKTRGQQVTLSCSPISGHRSVSWYQQTPGQGLQFLFEYFSETQRNKGNFPGRFSGRQFSNSRSEMNVSTLELGDSALYLCASGTGSYNEQFFGPGTRLTVL.